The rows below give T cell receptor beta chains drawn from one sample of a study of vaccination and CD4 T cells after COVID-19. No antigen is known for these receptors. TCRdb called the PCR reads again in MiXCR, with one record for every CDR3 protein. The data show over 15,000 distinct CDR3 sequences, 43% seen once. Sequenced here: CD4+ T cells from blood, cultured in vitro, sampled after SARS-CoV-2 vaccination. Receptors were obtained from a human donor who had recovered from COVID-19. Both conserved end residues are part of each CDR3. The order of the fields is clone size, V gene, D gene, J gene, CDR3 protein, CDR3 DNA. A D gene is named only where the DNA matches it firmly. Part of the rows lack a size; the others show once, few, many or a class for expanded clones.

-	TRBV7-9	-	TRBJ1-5	CASSGRTEGNQPQHF	TGTGCCAGCAGCGGACGGACAGAAGGCAATCAGCCCCAGCATTTT
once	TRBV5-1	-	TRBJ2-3	CASSSLITDTQYF	TGCGCCAGCAGCTCCCTAATCACAGATACGCAGTATTTT
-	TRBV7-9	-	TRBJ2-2	CASSLLGGRGTGELFF	TGTGCCAGCAGCTTGCTAGGGGGAAGGGGCACCGGGGAGCTGTTTTTT
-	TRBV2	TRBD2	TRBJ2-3	CASASGNTDTQYF	TGTGCCAGTGCTAGCGGGAACACAGATACGCAGTATTTT
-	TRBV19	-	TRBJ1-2	CASSESTGREGGYTF	TGTGCCAGTAGTGAATCGACAGGACGGGAAGGAGGCTACACCTTC
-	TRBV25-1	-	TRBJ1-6	CASSEGVQQDSPLHF	TGTGCCAGCAGTGAGGGGGTTCAGCAAGATTCACCCCTCCACTTT
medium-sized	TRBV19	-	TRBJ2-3	CASSHTDTQYF	TGTGCCAGTAGTCACACAGATACGCAGTATTTT
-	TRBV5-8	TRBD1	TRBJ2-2	CASNDRDRGQVTGELFF	TGTGCCAGCAACGACCGGGACAGGGGCCAGGTCACCGGGGAGCTGTTTTTT
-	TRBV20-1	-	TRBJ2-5	CSANPTRIQETQYF	TGCAGTGCTAACCCTACCAGGATTCAAGAGACCCAGTACTTC
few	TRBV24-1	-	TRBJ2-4	CATSDGVSKNIQYF	TGTGCCACCAGCGACGGGGTTTCCAAAAACATTCAGTACTTC
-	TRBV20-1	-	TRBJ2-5	CSAMGFSQETQYF	TGCAGCGCCATGGGTTTTAGCCAAGAGACCCAGTACTTC
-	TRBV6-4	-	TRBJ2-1	CASSDSGGWASNEQFF	TGTGCCAGCAGTGACTCGGGCGGGTGGGCCTCTAATGAGCAGTTCTTC
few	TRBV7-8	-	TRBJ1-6	CASSGSSYNSPLHF	TGTGCCAGCAGCGGTAGCTCCTATAATTCACCCCTCCACTTT
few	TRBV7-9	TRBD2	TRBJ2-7	CASRKGGGSSYEQYF	TGTGCCAGCAGGAAGGGCGGGGGGAGCTCCTACGAGCAGTACTTC